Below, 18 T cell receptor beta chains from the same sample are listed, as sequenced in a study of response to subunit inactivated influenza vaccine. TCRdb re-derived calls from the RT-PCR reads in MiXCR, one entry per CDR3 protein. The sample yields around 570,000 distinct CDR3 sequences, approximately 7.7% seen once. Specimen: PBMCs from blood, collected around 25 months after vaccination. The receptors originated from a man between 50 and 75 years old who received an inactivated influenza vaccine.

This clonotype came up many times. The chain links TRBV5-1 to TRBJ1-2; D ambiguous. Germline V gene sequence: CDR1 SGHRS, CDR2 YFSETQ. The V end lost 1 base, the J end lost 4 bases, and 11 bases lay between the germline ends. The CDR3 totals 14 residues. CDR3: CASSLSAATYGYTF. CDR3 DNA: TGCGCCAGCAGCTTGAGTGCAGCGACCTATGGCTACACCTTC. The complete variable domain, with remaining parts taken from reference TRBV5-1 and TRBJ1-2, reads KAGVTQTPRYLIKTRGQQVTLSCSPISGHRSVSWYQQTPGQGLQFLFEYFSETQRNKGNFPGRFSGRQFSNSRSEMNVSTLELGDSALYLCASSLSAATYGYTFGSGTRLTVV.

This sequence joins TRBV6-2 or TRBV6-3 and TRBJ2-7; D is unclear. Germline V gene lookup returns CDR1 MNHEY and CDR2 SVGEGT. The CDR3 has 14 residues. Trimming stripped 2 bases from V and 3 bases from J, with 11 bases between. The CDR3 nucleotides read TGTGCCAGCAGTTACCCGAGTTCGCTCTACGAGCAGTACTTC. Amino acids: CASSYPSSLYEQYF.

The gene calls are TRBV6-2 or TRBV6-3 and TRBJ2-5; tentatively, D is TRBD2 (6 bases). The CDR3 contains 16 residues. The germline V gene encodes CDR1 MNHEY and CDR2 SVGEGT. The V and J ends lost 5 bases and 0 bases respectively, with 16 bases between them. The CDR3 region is CASSDLDRGYQETQYF. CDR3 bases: TGTGCCAGCAGTGACCTTGACCGGGGGTACCAAGAGACCCAGTACTTC.

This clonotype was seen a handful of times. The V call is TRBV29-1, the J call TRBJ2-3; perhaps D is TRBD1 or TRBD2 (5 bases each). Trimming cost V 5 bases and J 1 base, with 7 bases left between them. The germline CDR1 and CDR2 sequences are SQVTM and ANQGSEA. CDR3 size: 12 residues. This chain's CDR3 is CSVWDRTDTQYF. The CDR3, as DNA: TGCAGCGTTTGGGACCGCACAGATACGCAGTATTTT.

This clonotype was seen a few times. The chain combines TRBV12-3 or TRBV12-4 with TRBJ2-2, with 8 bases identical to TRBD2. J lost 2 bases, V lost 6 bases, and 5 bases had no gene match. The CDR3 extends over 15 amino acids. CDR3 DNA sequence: TGTGCCAGCAGCAGACTAGCGATTAACACCGGGGAGCTGTTTTTT. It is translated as CASSRLAINTGELFF.

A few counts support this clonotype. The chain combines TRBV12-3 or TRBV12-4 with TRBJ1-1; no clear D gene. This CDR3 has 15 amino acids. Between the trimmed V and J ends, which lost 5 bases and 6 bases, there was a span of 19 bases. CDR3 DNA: TGTGCCAGCAGTCCCGAAGGCGGGAGAGCTTCTGAAGCTTTCTTT. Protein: CASSPEGGRASEAFF.

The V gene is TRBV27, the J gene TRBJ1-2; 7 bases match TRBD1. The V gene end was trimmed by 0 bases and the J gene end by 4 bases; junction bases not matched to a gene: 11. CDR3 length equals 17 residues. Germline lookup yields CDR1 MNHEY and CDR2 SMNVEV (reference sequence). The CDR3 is CASSLSGGGIGGYGYTF. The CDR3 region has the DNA TGTGCCAGCAGTTTATCAGGGGGCGGCATCGGAGGCTATGGCTACACCTTC.

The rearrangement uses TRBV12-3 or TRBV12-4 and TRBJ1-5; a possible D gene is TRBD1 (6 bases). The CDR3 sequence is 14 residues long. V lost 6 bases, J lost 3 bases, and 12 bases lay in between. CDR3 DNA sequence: TGTGCCAGCAGACAACAGGGTTACAATCAGCCCCAGCATTTT. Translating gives CASRQQGYNQPQHF.

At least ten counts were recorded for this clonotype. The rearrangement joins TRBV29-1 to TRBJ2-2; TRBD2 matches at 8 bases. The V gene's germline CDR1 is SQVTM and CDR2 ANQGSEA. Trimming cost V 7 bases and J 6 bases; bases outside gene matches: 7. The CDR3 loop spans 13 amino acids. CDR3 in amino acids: CSGGGLVAGELFF. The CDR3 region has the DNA TGCAGCGGCGGGGGACTAGTGGCCGGGGAGCTGTTTTTT.

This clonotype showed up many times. The CDR3 loop reads CASSAWGVSYNEQFF. DNA of the CDR3: TGTGCCAGCTCGGCGTGGGGAGTCTCCTACAATGAGCAGTTCTTC. This sequence joins TRBV9 and TRBJ2-1; tentative D call: TRBD2 (5 bases). Deletions cut 7 bases from V and 0 bases from J, with 14 bases between. Germline CDR1 is SGDLS and CDR2 is YYNGEE. This CDR3 spans 15 amino acids.

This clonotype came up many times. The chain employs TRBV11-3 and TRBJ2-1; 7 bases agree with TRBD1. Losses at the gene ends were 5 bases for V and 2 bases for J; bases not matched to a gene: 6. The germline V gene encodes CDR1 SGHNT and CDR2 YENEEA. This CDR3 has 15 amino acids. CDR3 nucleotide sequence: TGTGCCAGCAGCCCCCGACAGGGTACCTACAATGAGCAGTTCTTC. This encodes CASSPRQGTYNEQFF.

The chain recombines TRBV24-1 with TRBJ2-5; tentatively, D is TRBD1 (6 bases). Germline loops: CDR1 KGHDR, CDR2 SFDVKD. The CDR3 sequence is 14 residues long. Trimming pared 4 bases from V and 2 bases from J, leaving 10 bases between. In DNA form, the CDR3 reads TGTGCCACCAGTGACAGGGACACGCAAGAGACCCAGTACTTC. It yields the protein CATSDRDTQETQYF.

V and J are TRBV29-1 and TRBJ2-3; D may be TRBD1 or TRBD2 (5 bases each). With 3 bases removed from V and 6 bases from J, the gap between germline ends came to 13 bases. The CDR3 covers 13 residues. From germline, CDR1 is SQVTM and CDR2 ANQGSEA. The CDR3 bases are TGCAGCGTTGAGGACACCGGGGCGGATACGCAGTATTTT. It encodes CSVEDTGADTQYF.

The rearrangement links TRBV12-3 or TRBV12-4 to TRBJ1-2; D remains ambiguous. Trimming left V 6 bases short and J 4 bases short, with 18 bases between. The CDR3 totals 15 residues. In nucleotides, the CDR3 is TGTGCCAGCAGACCCTCGGGCGGAGGGTCCTATGGCTACACCTTC. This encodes CASRPSGGGSYGYTF.

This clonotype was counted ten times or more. This CDR3 reads CASSLAAGGYSYNEQFF. In DNA, the CDR3 is TGTGCCAGCAGCTTAGCTGCGGGGGGGTACTCCTACAATGAGCAGTTCTTC. The chain links TRBV7-2 to TRBJ2-1, with 9 nucleotides matching TRBD2. Germline CDR1 SGHTA, CDR2 FQGNSA. Trimming took 0 bases from V and 0 from J; bases not matched to a gene: 3. The CDR3 has 17 residues.

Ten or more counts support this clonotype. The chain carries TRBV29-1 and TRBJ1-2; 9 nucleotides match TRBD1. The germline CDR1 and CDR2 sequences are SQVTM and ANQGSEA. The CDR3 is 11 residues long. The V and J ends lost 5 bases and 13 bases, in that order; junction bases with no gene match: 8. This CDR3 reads CSVRTGANVTF. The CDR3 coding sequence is TGCAGCGTTCGGACAGGGGCCAACGTCACCTTC. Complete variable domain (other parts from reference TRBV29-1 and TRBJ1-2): SAVISQKPSRDICQRGTSLTIQCQVDSQVTMMFWYRQQPGQSLTLIATANQGSEATYESGFVIDKFPISRPNLTFSTLTVSNMSPEDSSIYLCSVRTGANVTFGSGTRLTVV.

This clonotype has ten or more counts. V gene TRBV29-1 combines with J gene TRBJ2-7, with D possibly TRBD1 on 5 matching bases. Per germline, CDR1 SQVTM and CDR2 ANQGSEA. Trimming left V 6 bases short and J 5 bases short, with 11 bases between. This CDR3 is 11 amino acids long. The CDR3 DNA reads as TGCAGCGTAGAGACAGCCGACGAGCAGTACTTC. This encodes CSVETADEQYF.

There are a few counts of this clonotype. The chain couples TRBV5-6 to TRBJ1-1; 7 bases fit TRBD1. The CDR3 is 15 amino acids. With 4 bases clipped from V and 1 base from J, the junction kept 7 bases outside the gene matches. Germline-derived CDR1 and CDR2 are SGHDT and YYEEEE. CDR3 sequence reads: CASSRYWTGNTEAFF. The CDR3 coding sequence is TGTGCCAGCAGCCGCTATTGGACAGGGAACACTGAAGCTTTCTTT.